Below are 21 T cell receptor beta chains sequenced from a single sample in a study of T-cell reconstitution after alpha-beta-depleted transplantation in children. Unique molecular identifiers were used to barcode this TCRbeta library. TCRdb processed the PCR reads anew with MiXCR; each CDR3 protein has one entry. The table has a few hundred thousand distinct CDR3 sequences, 9.7% seen once. Sample: PBMCs from the stem cell graft donor, taken from the stem cell graft. These receptors all stem from a human donor who donated a stem cell graft to a child with SCID.

This clonotype was seen at least ten times. The V and J genes are TRBV20-1 and TRBJ2-3; 7 bases are a match to TRBD2. There are 14 residues in the CDR3. With V trimmed by 2 bases and J by 0 bases, 2 bases remained unmatched. Germline V gene data show CDR1 as DFQATT and CDR2 as SNEGSKA (reference sequence). Written as DNA, the CDR3 is TGCAGTGCTAGACAGCGGGGCAGCACAGATACGCAGTATTTT. This translates into CSARQRGSTDTQYF.

Notes on this clonotype: This may be a read error: a much more frequent sequence differs by one nucleotide. The V gene is TRBV5-1, the J gene TRBJ1-2, with a possible D match to TRBD1 (6 bases). Germline CDR1 reads SGHRS; CDR2 reads YFSETQ. CDR3 size: 14 residues. The CDR3 loop is CASSPGTPRIGDTF. The CDR3 nucleotides are TGCGCCAGCAGCCCTGGGACACCAAGAATTGGCGACACCTTC.

This clonotype was counted between two and nine times. V gene TRBV5-5 combines with J gene TRBJ1-1, with D possibly TRBD1 on 6 matching bases. V lost 10 bases and J lost 0, with 13 bases in between. There are 13 residues in the CDR3. In germline, CDR1 is SGHKS, CDR2 YYEKEE (reference sequence). The CDR3 DNA follows: TGTGCCGGATCCGGGACAATGAACACTGAAGCTTTCTTT. Translated: CAGSGTMNTEAFF. Full variable domain (rest looked up from reference TRBV5-5 and TRBJ1-1): DAGVTQSPTHLIKTRGQQVTLRCSPISGHKSVSWYQQVLGQGPQFIFQYYEKEERGRGNFPDRFSARQFPNYSSELNVNALLLGDSALYLCAGSGTMNTEAFFGQGTRLTVV.

This clonotype occurred a few times. The genes are TRBV15 and TRBJ2-7; TRBD2 agrees at 7 bases. The junction had 7 bases not matched to a gene; V was cut back by 1 base and J by 4 bases. Per germline, CDR1 LNHNV and CDR2 YYDKDF (reference sequence). This CDR3 is built from 15 residues. CDR3 loop: CATSRVPGGGYEQYF. CDR3 bases: TGTGCCACCAGCAGAGTTCCGGGAGGAGGTTACGAGCAGTACTTC.

This clonotype occurred many times. This chain links TRBV19 with TRBJ1-5; 9 nucleotides agree with TRBD1. This CDR3 region has 15 residues. V gave up 5 bases and J gave up 2 bases; unmatched junction bases: 4. The germline V gene has CDR1 LNHDA and CDR2 SQIVND (reference sequence). DNA of the CDR3: TGTGCCAGTAGTGCGTGGACAGGGGGCAATCAGCCCCAGCATTTT. Encoded protein: CASSAWTGGNQPQHF.

This clonotype has ten or more counts. The genes are TRBV7-9 and TRBJ2-7; D possibly corresponds to TRBD1 (6 bases). Germline V gene lookup returns CDR1 SEHNR and CDR2 FQNEAQ (reference sequence). There are 14 residues in the CDR3. The ends were cut back, 3 bases at V and 6 bases at J, with 15 bases in the middle. The DNA for the CDR3 is TGTGCCAGCAGCTTCGCCCCACAGGGTAGCGAGCAGTACTTC. This encodes CASSFAPQGSEQYF.

This rearrangement joins TRBV30 to TRBJ1-2; possibly TRBD1 for D (5 bases). Germline lookup yields CDR1 GTSNPN and CDR2 SVGIG (reference sequence). Trimming shortened V by 0 bases and J by 0 bases, and 8 bases separated the two germline ends. The CDR3 length is 14 residues. CDR3 loop: CAWSVGDPNYGYTF. The CDR3 region has the DNA TGTGCCTGGAGTGTCGGGGACCCTAACTATGGCTACACCTTC.

This clonotype was seen many times. The chain carries TRBV12-3 or TRBV12-4 and TRBJ1-5, with 9 bases that match TRBD1. V lost 4 bases, J lost 5 bases, and 9 bases stayed unmatched. The CDR3 extends over 16 amino acids. CDR3 sequence reads: CASSSDRGTRDQPQHF. DNA for the CDR3: TGTGCCAGCAGTTCAGACAGGGGGACACGAGATCAGCCCCAGCATTTT.

This clonotype was seen ten or more times. V and J are TRBV7-2 and TRBJ2-1; maybe TRBD2 (5 bases). Trimming took 1 base from V and 4 from J, leaving 14 bases between them. Germline CDR1 and CDR2: SGHTA and FQGNSA. The CDR3 loop spans 16 amino acids. The CDR3 loop reads CASSLGGRFPYNEQFF. CDR3 nucleotide sequence: TGTGCCAGCAGCTTAGGAGGGCGGTTCCCGTACAATGAGCAGTTCTTC.

The table lists this clonotype with many counts. V usage is TRBV28 and J usage is TRBJ2-7, with 7 bases lining up with TRBD1. The junction had 7 bases not matched to a gene; V was cut back by 6 bases and J by 2 bases. The CDR3 sequence is 14 residues long. Germline V gene data show CDR1 as MDHEN and CDR2 as SYDVKM. The CDR3 region is CASSIGGPPYEQYF. CDR3 DNA sequence: TGTGCCAGCAGCATAGGGGGCCCTCCCTACGAGCAGTACTTC.

This clonotype was recorded at least ten times. This chain uses TRBV5-1 with TRBJ2-3; TRBD2 is a possible D gene (7 bases). The CDR3 extends over 16 amino acids. V was clipped by 4 bases and J by 2 bases, with 17 bases between them. From germline, CDR1 is SGHRS and CDR2 YFSETQ. For the CDR3, the DNA is TGCGCCAGCAGCCCTCACGGGGGGCCCTCCACAGATACGCAGTATTTT. As protein: CASSPHGGPSTDTQYF.

This clonotype was seen more than once but under ten times. This chain connects TRBV5-1 to TRBJ2-1, with 7 bases that match TRBD2. V was clipped by 2 bases and J by 10 bases; unmatched bases: 3. The CDR3 loop spans 12 amino acids. The germline V gene encodes CDR1 SGHRS and CDR2 YFSETQ. CDR3 amino acids: CASSLRAGEQFF. Here the CDR3 DNA reads TGCGCCAGCAGCTTAAGAGCGGGGGAGCAGTTCTTC.

Ten or more counts support this clonotype. V and J are TRBV20-1 and TRBJ1-5; 9 bases agree with TRBD1. CDR1 and CDR2 (germline): DFQATT, SNEGSKA (reference sequence). The CDR3 has 14 amino acids. V shed 6 bases, J shed 4 bases, and the junction held 7 bases outside the gene matches. CDR3 sequence (DNA): TGCAGTGCACTACCGACAGGGGGAAATCAGCCCCAGCATTTT. It is translated as CSALPTGGNQPQHF.

In its sample, this clonotype was seen many times. This rearrangement joins TRBV6-6 to TRBJ2-1; D possibly uses TRBD1 or TRBD2 (5 bases each). Germline lookup yields CDR1 MNHNY and CDR2 SVGAGI (reference sequence). Trimming removed 5 bases at V and 15 bases at J, with 17 bases between. The CDR3 covers 12 residues. The CDR3 loop is CASSLSLDGAFF. The CDR3 coding sequence is TGTGCCAGCAGTCTCTCACTAGACGGGGCGTTCTTC.

Regarding this clonotype: A much larger clonotype is one base distant, so this may be a read error. The rearrangement links TRBV6-1 to TRBJ1-3; D uncertain. The CDR3 runs to 16 residues. Germline V gene sequence: CDR1 MNHNS, CDR2 SASEGT. CDR3 in DNA: TGTGTCAGCAACACCCAGCGCGCGAGCTCTGGAAACACCATATATTTT. Encoded protein: CVSNTQRASSGNTIYF.

There are many counts of this clonotype. The rearrangement links TRBV5-1 to TRBJ1-1, with D uncertain. CDR3 size: 12 residues. Between the trimmed V and J ends, which lost 0 bases and 7 bases, there was a span of 7 bases. CDR1 is SGHRS and CDR2 is YFSETQ in the germline V gene. The CDR3 bases are TGCGCCAGCAGCTTGGTACGGGGTGAAGCTTTCTTT. As protein: CASSLVRGEAFF.

The table lists this clonotype with many counts. The rearrangement uses TRBV6-6 and TRBJ1-5, with TRBD1 identical over 7 bases. With V trimmed by 8 bases and J by 2 bases, 3 bases remained unmatched. From germline, CDR1 is MNHNY and CDR2 SVGAGI (reference sequence). The CDR3 runs 13 residues. CDR3 in amino acids: CASAGQGNQPQHF. Here the CDR3 DNA reads TGTGCCAGCGCTGGACAGGGCAATCAGCCCCAGCATTTT.

This clonotype was seen at least ten times. The gene calls are TRBV5-1 and TRBJ2-4; maybe TRBD2 (5 bases). The CDR3 contains 16 residues. Germline CDR1 reads SGHRS; CDR2 reads YFSETQ. The V end lost 1 base, the J end lost 8 bases, and 19 bases lay between the germline ends. CDR3 in amino acids: CASSLSGGSSNHIQYF. In DNA, the CDR3 is TGCGCCAGCAGCTTGAGCGGTGGGAGTAGTAATCACATTCAGTACTTC.

This clonotype was seen many times. This chain connects TRBV2 to TRBJ1-3; D gene ambiguous. Germline values: CDR1 SNHLY, CDR2 FYNNEI. Trimming left V 4 bases short and J 4 bases short, with 8 bases between. CDR3 size: 13 residues. This CDR3 is CASSGARGNTIYF. CDR3 in DNA: TGTGCCAGCAGTGGGGCAAGAGGAAACACCATATATTTT. The entire variable domain, with the rest obtained from reference TRBV2 and TRBJ1-3, is as follows: EPEVTQTPSHQVTQMGQEVILRCVPISNHLYFYWYRQILGQKVEFLVSFYNNEISEKSEIFDDQFSVERPDGSNFTLKIRSTKLEDSAMYFCASSGARGNTIYFGEGSWLTVV.

This clonotype appeared many times. V usage is TRBV5-1 and J usage is TRBJ1-6; 7 bases map to TRBD1. The V and J ends lost 4 bases and 7 bases, in that order; junction bases with no gene match: 8. The CDR3 is 15 residues long. CDR1 and CDR2 (germline): SGHRS, YFSETQ. This CDR3 reads CASSPGTVENSPLHF. CDR3 sequence (DNA): TGCGCCAGCAGCCCGGGGACAGTAGAAAATTCACCCCTCCACTTT.

This clonotype was detected only a few times. This rearrangement joins TRBV3-1 to TRBJ1-5, with TRBD1 matching over 10 bases. The CDR3 is 16 residues long. The junction had 12 bases not matched to a gene; V was cut back by 4 bases and J by 9 bases. CDR1 is LGHDT, CDR2 YNNKEL, per germline (reference sequence). The CDR3, as DNA: TGTGCCAGCAGCCCCGGGACAGGGGCCCGCTTGGGGCCCCAGCATTTT. Protein sequence: CASSPGTGARLGPQHF. Full variable domain (remainder filled in from reference TRBV3-1 and TRBJ1-5): DTAVSQTPKYLVTQMGNDKSIKCEQNLGHDTMYWYKQDSKKFLKIMFSYNNKELIINETVPNRFSPKSPDKAHLNLHINSLELGDSAVYFCASSPGTGARLGPQHFGDGTRLSIL.